The 32 T cell receptor beta chains reported below all come from one sample, sequenced in a study of CD8+CD57+ T cells in acquired aplastic anemia. Profiling of TCR beta VDJ combinations and CDR3 sequences used genomic DNA as template. From the reads, TCRdb called clonotypes with MiXCR, one entry per CDR3 protein. Of 150,000 or so distinct CDR3 sequences in the sample, less than 60% were seen once. All sequencing subjects had displayed CD8+CD57+ cell expansion on flow cytometry. Input material: sorted CD4+, CD8+, or CD8+CD57+ T cells (not recorded which) from PBMCs. The receptor set was obtained from a human donor with aplastic anemia.

This clonotype turned up a few times. This chain connects TRBV20-1 to TRBJ2-4; 7 nucleotides align to TRBD1. V trimming: 6 bases; J trimming: 2 bases; junction bases outside the gene matches: 7. This CDR3 region has 14 residues. Germline V gene sequence: CDR1 DFQATT, CDR2 SNEGSKA (reference sequence). CDR3 in amino acids: CSASDRDPKNIQYF. CDR3 DNA: TGCAGTGCCAGCGACAGGGATCCCAAAAACATTCAGTACTTC.

The V call is TRBV12-3 or TRBV12-4, the J call TRBJ1-6, with 9 bases aligning to TRBD1. J gave up 9 bases and V 7 bases, and 10 bases lay outside the gene matches. The CDR3 has 15 amino acids. The DNA of the CDR3 is TGTGCCAGCAAGGACAGGGGTAACTCGGGTTCACCCCTCCACTTT. Amino acids: CASKDRGNSGSPLHF.

The J gene is TRBJ2-5, the V gene TRBV7-7, with a tentative D call TRBD1 (5 bases). V shed 3 bases and J shed 4 bases, with 15 bases lying between them. Germline CDR1 and CDR2: SSHAT and FNYEAQ (reference sequence). This CDR3 region has 15 residues. The CDR3 nucleotides are TGTGCCAGCAGCTTTGGTGTTGGGGCAGGAGAGACCCAGTACTTC. It translates to CASSFGVGAGETQYF.

This clonotype showed up many times. This rearrangement joins TRBV7-9 to TRBJ1-1; D remains unclear. CDR1 is SEHNR, CDR2 FQNEAQ, per germline (reference sequence). Trimming left V 5 bases short and J 2 bases short, with 12 bases between. The CDR3 loop spans 14 amino acids. CDR3 nucleotides: TGTGCCAGCAGCCCCACGGCCGGAAACACTGAAGCTTTCTTT. It yields the protein CASSPTAGNTEAFF.

This clonotype appeared a few times. The V call is TRBV2, the J call TRBJ1-6; D gene unclear. The CDR3 has 15 residues. CDR1 and CDR2 from the germline V gene are SNHLY and FYNNEI. V lost 6 bases, J lost 10 bases, and 19 bases lay in between. The CDR3 DNA is TGTGCCAGCAGCGCGAGTGGGGTTGGTGGGTCACCCCTCCACTTT. This sequence encodes CASSASGVGGSPLHF.

This clonotype came up many times. V gene TRBV6-2 or TRBV6-3 combines with J gene TRBJ1-2; no reliable D call. The ends were cut back, 5 bases at V and 3 bases at J, with 10 bases in the middle. CDR3 length: 13 residues. Per germline, CDR1 MNHEY and CDR2 SVGEGT. The CDR3 nucleotides are TGTGCCAGCAGTCCCAGCAGTTACTATGGCTACACCTTC. It specifies CASSPSSYYGYTF.

The table lists this clonotype with many counts. The chain carries TRBV19 and TRBJ2-6, with TRBD1 identical over 8 bases. The CDR3 runs to 17 residues. Germline CDR1 reads LNHDA; CDR2 reads SQIVND (reference sequence). V lost 9 bases to trimming and J lost 4 bases; unmatched junction nucleotides: 14. CDR3 sequence (DNA): TGTGCCAGAAAGGACAGGGAGCTACGCGCCGGGGCCAACGTCCTGACTTTC. This translates into CARKDRELRAGANVLTF.

This chain connects TRBV12-3 or TRBV12-4 to TRBJ2-3; 12 bases are a match to TRBD2. V lost 6 bases, J lost 2 bases, and 6 bases stayed unmatched. The CDR3 extends over 16 amino acids. CDR3 sequence reads: CASSQGLAGPTDTQYF. The CDR3 DNA reads TGTGCCAGCAGCCAAGGACTAGCGGGGCCCACAGATACGCAGTATTTT.

This clonotype showed up many times. The rearrangement uses TRBV7-8 and TRBJ2-5, with 8 positions matching TRBD2. J was trimmed by 4 bases and V by 5 bases; bases with no gene match: 6. The CDR3 is 14 amino acids. Looked up from germline, CDR1 is SGHVS and CDR2 is FQNEAQ. The CDR3 protein is CASSPGLAGETQYF. The CDR3 DNA reads as TGTGCCAGCAGCCCCGGACTAGCAGGAGAGACCCAGTACTTC.

This clonotype was seen at least ten times. The chain is built from TRBV4-1 and TRBJ1-1; TRBD1 matches at 7 bases. Unmatched junction bases numbered 7, after V lost 4 bases and J lost 11 bases. Germline V CDR1 and CDR2: MGHRA, YSYEKL. The CDR3 has 12 residues. CDR3 sequence: CASSPEQGRAFF. The CDR3 nucleotides are TGCGCCAGCAGCCCGGAACAGGGGAGGGCTTTCTTT.

The chain employs TRBV15 and TRBJ2-7; D is perhaps TRBD1 (6 bases). The V gene lost 3 bases and the J gene lost 3 bases, with 12 bases spanning the gap. This CDR3 region has 14 residues. CDR1 is LNHNV, CDR2 YYDKDF, per germline (reference sequence). The CDR3 DNA follows: TGTGCCACCAGCAGCGCAGGGACATACTACGAGCAGTACTTC. Residues: CATSSAGTYYEQYF.

This clonotype has a handful of counts. The rearrangement joins TRBV24-1 to TRBJ2-1; maybe TRBD1 (6 bases). V shed 5 bases and J shed 5 bases, with 15 bases lying between them. This CDR3 contains 15 residues. CDR1 is KGHDR and CDR2 is SFDVKD in the germline V gene. The CDR3 bases are TGTGCCACCAGTGCCCCGGCTGGGGGCCACAATGAGCAGTTCTTC. This encodes CATSAPAGGHNEQFF.

The genes are TRBV15 and TRBJ1-5, with unresolved D. This CDR3 region has 16 residues. The V gene's germline CDR1 is LNHNV and CDR2 YYDKDF (reference sequence). V lost 0 bases to trimming and J lost 0 bases, with 9 bases between them. The CDR3 DNA follows: TGTGCCACCAGCAGAGATCGGCAGAGTAGCAATCAGCCCCAGCATTTT. This encodes CATSRDRQSSNQPQHF.

This sequence joins TRBV6-5 and TRBJ2-5, with TRBD1 as a possible D gene (6 bases). The CDR3 runs 16 residues. V lost 2 bases, J lost 2 bases, and 15 bases lay in between. Germline CDR1 and CDR2: MNHEY and SVGAGI. The CDR3 protein is CASSYPGQQKQETQYF. The DNA for the CDR3 is TGTGCCAGCAGTTACCCCGGACAGCAAAAACAAGAGACCCAGTACTTC.

This clonotype came up many times. The CDR3 is CASSPGTGGSDTQYF. The CDR3, as DNA: TGTGCCAGCAGCCCCGGGACAGGGGGCTCAGATACGCAGTATTTT. The V call is TRBV6-1, the J call TRBJ2-3; 12 positions agree with TRBD1. Germline V gene sequence: CDR1 MNHNS, CDR2 SASEGT. With V trimmed by 6 bases and J by 4 bases, 5 bases remained unmatched. CDR3 size: 15 residues.

This clonotype was observed many times. The chain combines TRBV6-5 with TRBJ1-4; 7 nucleotides line up with TRBD1. The trim removed 2 bases at V and 4 bases at J, leaving 1 base unmatched. The CDR3 contains 14 residues. Per germline, CDR1 MNHEY and CDR2 SVGAGI. CDR3 sequence reads: CASSYGTVNEKLFF. CDR3 sequence (DNA): TGTGCCAGCAGTTACGGGACAGTTAATGAAAAACTGTTTTTT.

This clonotype came up many times. The chain has TRBV7-9 and TRBJ1-1; the D is unclear. The CDR3 consists of 14 residues. Germline V lookup: CDR1 SEHNR, CDR2 FQNEAQ (reference sequence). Deletions cut 9 bases from V and 7 bases from J, with 21 bases between. The DNA for the CDR3 is TGTGCCAGGCAGCTCCGATACGGGGTCTATGAAGCTTTCTTT. Translated, it gives CARQLRYGVYEAFF.

V and J are TRBV7-9 and TRBJ1-2; 8 bases map to TRBD1. The CDR3 loop spans 12 amino acids. The V gene's germline CDR1 is SEHNR and CDR2 FQNEAQ (reference sequence). The ends lost 7 bases at V and 8 bases at J; junction bases unmatched: 6. CDR3 sequence reads: CASNQGARGYTF. The CDR3 DNA reads TGTGCCAGCAACCAGGGGGCCAGAGGCTACACCTTC.

This clonotype was picked up a small number of times. A much bigger clone sits one base away, suggesting this may be a read error. This CDR3 is missing its conserved last phenylalanine or tryptophan, likely due to a read error. The V gene is TRBV9, the J gene TRBJ2-5; D might be TRBD1 (6 bases). Trimming removed 5 bases from V and 1 base from J, with 9 bases in between. The CDR3 runs to 13 residues. Per germline, CDR1 SGDLS and CDR2 YYNGEE. CDR3 nucleotide sequence: TGTGCCAGCAGTAAGGACAGCCAAGAGACCCAGTACTCC. It yields the protein CASSKDSQETQYS.

This chain uses TRBV5-1 with TRBJ2-7, with TRBD1 as a possible D gene (6 bases). Germline V gene data show CDR1 as SGHRS and CDR2 as YFSETQ. This CDR3 region has 16 residues. Trimming took 0 bases from V and 0 from J, leaving 13 bases between them. Here the CDR3 reads CASSLVSRGFSYEQYF. DNA of the CDR3: TGCGCCAGCAGCTTGGTTAGCAGGGGCTTCTCCTACGAGCAGTACTTC.

This clonotype was detected many times. This sequence joins TRBV20-1 and TRBJ2-1, with D unresolved. Germline V gene data show CDR1 as DFQATT and CDR2 as SNEGSKA (reference sequence). Trimming shortened V by 2 bases and J by 6 bases, and 11 bases separated the two germline ends. The CDR3 runs to 13 residues. The CDR3 bases are TGCAGTGCTAGATTGGCACGGATCAATGAGCAGTTCTTC. As protein: CSARLARINEQFF.

The chain uses TRBV20-1 and TRBJ2-3; TRBD2 agrees at 12 bases. CDR1 and CDR2 (germline): DFQATT, SNEGSKA (reference sequence). J lost 0 bases, V lost 3 bases, and 4 bases had no gene match. This CDR3 has 16 residues. The CDR3 DNA sequence: TGCAGTGCTAGTCTAGCGGGGGGGCCCAGCACAGATACGCAGTATTTT. Its translation is CSASLAGGPSTDTQYF.

This clonotype was detected many times. This chain links TRBV6-5 with TRBJ1-2; 9 positions agree with TRBD1. CDR1 is MNHEY and CDR2 is SVGAGI in the germline V gene. V was clipped by 2 bases and J by 5 bases; unmatched bases: 9. The CDR3 contains 16 residues. The CDR3 nucleotides read TGTGCCAGCAGTTACCAAGGACAGGGGTTATCATATGGCTACACCTTC. It translates to CASSYQGQGLSYGYTF.

The rearrangement joins TRBV9 to TRBJ2-7, with D possibly called TRBD1 or TRBD2 (5 bases each). Per the germline V gene, CDR1 is SGDLS and CDR2 is YYNGEE. Trimming left V 10 bases short and J 3 bases short, with 14 bases between. This CDR3 region has 12 residues. Here the CDR3 DNA reads TGTGCCCGCTTGGATGGGGGCTACGAGCAGTACTTC. Its protein product is CARLDGGYEQYF.

This clonotype was seen repeatedly, ten times or more. The V call is TRBV7-8, the J call TRBJ1-1; D gene ambiguous. This CDR3 is built from 13 residues. CDR1 SGHVS and CDR2 FQNEAQ come from the germline V gene. Trimming cost V 3 bases and J 0 bases, with 5 bases left between them. The CDR3 sequence: CASSLGMNTEAFF. The CDR3 nucleotides read TGTGCCAGCAGCTTGGGGATGAACACTGAAGCTTTCTTT.

This clonotype occurred a few times. The chain has TRBV24-1 and TRBJ2-3; 11 bases agree with TRBD2. The CDR3 runs 17 residues. V shed 4 bases, J shed 0 bases, and the junction held 5 bases outside the gene matches. The germline V gene has CDR1 KGHDR and CDR2 SFDVKD. This chain's CDR3 is CATSDPTSGGSTDTQYF. CDR3 coding DNA: TGTGCCACCAGTGACCCAACTAGCGGGGGAAGCACAGATACGCAGTATTTT.

The chain links TRBV7-6 to TRBJ2-1; D may be TRBD2 (5 bases). The V and J ends lost 0 bases and 7 bases respectively, with 16 bases between them. Germline V lookup: CDR1 SGHVS, CDR2 FNYEAQ. This CDR3 spans 16 amino acids. The CDR3: CASSLAQAGAGNEQFF. The CDR3 DNA reads as TGTGCCAGCAGCTTAGCCCAAGCTGGCGCGGGTAATGAGCAGTTCTTC.

There are a few counts of this clonotype. The chain couples TRBV2 to TRBJ1-6; D call uncertain. Trimming took 3 bases from V and 5 from J, leaving 8 bases between them. Looked up from germline, CDR1 is SNHLY and CDR2 is FYNNEI. This CDR3 is built from 14 residues. The chain's CDR3 is CASSERRNNSPLHF. CDR3 in DNA: TGTGCCAGCAGTGAGCGACGTAATAATTCACCCCTCCACTTT.

The chain links TRBV7-6 to TRBJ2-5; D gene uncertain. CDR1 SGHVS and CDR2 FNYEAQ come from the germline V gene. Trimming removed 2 bases at V and 2 bases at J, with 6 bases between. The CDR3 length is 13 residues. CDR3 loop: CASSLIRQETQYF. DNA of the CDR3: TGTGCCAGCAGCTTAATCAGACAAGAGACCCAGTACTTC.

As regards this clonotype: It may be a read error: a sequence one base away is much more abundant. V gene TRBV11-1 combines with J gene TRBJ1-4; 7 bases agree with TRBD1. The J segment lost 5 bases and the V segment lost 2 bases, leaving 8 bases of the junction unmatched. CDR3 size: 16 residues. Germline CDR1 reads SGHAT; CDR2 reads FQDESV (reference sequence). Written as DNA, the CDR3 is TGTGCCAGCAGCTTAAAGGGGGCGGAGCGGAATGAAAAACTGTTTTTT. It encodes CASSLKGAERNEKLFF.

Worth noting for this clonotype: This may come from a read error, since a much larger clone is one base off. The chain has TRBV4-1 and TRBJ2-7, with D unresolved. The CDR3 contains 16 residues. V lost 1 base and J lost 3, with 16 bases in between. CDR1 MGHRA and CDR2 YSYEKL come from the germline V gene. Here the CDR3 DNA reads TGCGCCAGCAGCCAAGGTCTGGCCACCTTCTACTACGAGCAGTACTTC. Protein sequence: CASSQGLATFYYEQYF.

The chain joins TRBV4-3 to TRBJ2-2, with D unclear. CDR3 size: 17 residues. Per germline, CDR1 LGHNA and CDR2 YSLEER. Trimming pared 0 bases from V and 4 bases from J, leaving 15 bases between. As DNA, the CDR3 is TGCGCCAGCAGCCAAGATCGGTTCTCGACGGGCACCGGGGAGCTGTTTTTT. Protein sequence: CASSQDRFSTGTGELFF.